This T cell receptor beta chain was documented in a study of T-cell memory formation after mild COVID-19. Study-level points and caveats: The study detected some responding clones in pre-infection memory, suggesting cross-reactive memory joined.

With regard to this clonotype: The antigen is undetermined.

MiXCR, applied by TCRdb to the 5' RACE reads, yields one record per CDR3 protein. The table has about 270,000 distinct CDR3 sequences, over 15% seen once. Sequencing was carried out using PBMCs or a T cell subset sorted from them (not recorded which). This receptor was obtained from a man aged 18-30 years who had mild COVID-19 (a few samples of this study predate the infection). Cell type and time point are not known.

CDR3 loop: CSAQVGGNEKLFF. The CDR3 bases are TGCAGTGCCCAGGTGGGGGGGAATGAAAAACTGTTTTTT. The chain is built from TRBV20-1 and TRBJ1-4, with a tentative D call TRBD1 (5 bases). CDR3 length: 13 residues. CDR1 is DFQATT, CDR2 SNEGSKA, per germline (reference sequence). With 6 bases removed from V and 5 bases from J, the gap between germline ends came to 13 bases.